These 5 T cell receptor beta chains originate from one sample sequenced in a study of cytomegalovirus exposure and HLA in healthy donors (dated by TCRdb to between 2016 and 2019). Libraries came from the immunoSEQ multiplex PCR assay. For the multiplex PCR, a mixture combining 60 forward primers for TCR Vbeta segments and 13 reverse primers for TCR Jbeta segments was used. TCRdb's version of the immuneACCESS table is confined to in-frame rearrangements and falls short of the full clone set. An unresolved V gene accounts for under half of the shortfall where checked; the remainder is of unknown origin. The sample profile shows about 54,000 clones; about four fifths of them were found once. The top ten clones comprise 3% of the sample. Source material: PBMCs. These receptors all stem from a woman under 30 in good health and CMV-seronegative.

The J gene is TRBJ2-1, the V gene TRBV10-3; no firm D call. The CDR3 is 14 amino acids. The V gene lost 7 bases and the J gene lost 3 bases, with 13 bases spanning the gap. CDR1 and CDR2 from the germline V gene are ENHRY and SYGVKD. CDR3 sequence reads: CAITPDPGYNEQFF. CDR3 sequence (DNA): TGTGCCATCACCCCAGATCCGGGCTACAATGAGCAGTTCTTC.

The J gene is TRBJ2-3, the V gene TRBV5-4, with 9 bases lining up with TRBD1. The trim removed 4 bases at V and 3 bases at J, leaving 3 bases unmatched. Germline CDR1 reads SGHNT; CDR2 reads YYREEE (reference sequence). This CDR3 spans 14 amino acids. The DNA for the CDR3 is TGTGCCAGCAGCCCGGGACAGGGAACAGATACGCAGTATTTT. Amino acid sequence: CASSPGQGTDTQYF.

Only one count was recorded for this clone. The rearrangement links TRBV4-2 to TRBJ2-6, with 10 bases identical to TRBD1. The CDR3 runs to 17 residues. V dropped 4 bases and J dropped 1; count of bases not matched to a gene: 4. From germline, CDR1 is LGHNA and CDR2 YNFKEQ. The CDR3 loop reads CASSPGTGVSGANVLTF. The CDR3 DNA reads as TGTGCCAGCAGCCCCGGGACAGGGGTGTCTGGGGCCAACGTCCTGACTTTC.

With regard to this clone: A read error may account for a junction end that differs from germline. V and J are TRBV28 and TRBJ2-6, with D perhaps TRBD2 (6 bases). This CDR3 comprises 17 residues. The germline V gene has CDR1 MDHEN and CDR2 SYDVKM. The CDR3 DNA reads TGTGCCAGCAGTCCCCTTTTCGAAGGGACTGGGGCCAACGGCCTGACTTTC. Its protein product is CASSPLFEGTGANGLTF.

The chain joins TRBV27 to TRBJ2-3; 10 nucleotides line up with TRBD1. The germline gives CDR1 MNHEY, CDR2 SMNVEV (reference sequence). V dropped 6 bases and J dropped 2; count of bases not matched to a gene: 8. This CDR3 is 16 amino acids long. The CDR3: CASRPRTGGYTDTQYF. The CDR3 DNA is TGTGCCAGCAGACCGCGGACAGGGGGTTACACAGATACGCAGTATTTT.